Here is one T cell receptor (beta chain) with its context. Its antigen is currently unknown. An end of the junction does not agree with germline; a read error may underlie this. This sample stems from a study of CD8 T cells in Susac syndrome. Turning to the study itself: At blood draw, Susac syndrome patients were therapy-naive, on corticosteroids, or on intravenous immunoglobulin alone.

Study-wide points: Within Susac syndrome CD4+ T cell repertoires, clonal expansion was not evident.

Sequencing of TCR beta was carried out in blood CD8+ and CD4+ T cells. A quantity of about 0.45 to 1 ug RNA underwent reverse transcription using random hexamers. The immunoSEQ assay covered 54 Vbeta and 13 Jbeta segments for CDR3. TCRdb re-derived calls from the immunoSEQ multiplex PCR reads in MiXCR, one entry per CDR3 protein. The sample lists about 150,000 distinct CDR3 sequences, approximately 95% seen once, with 0.16% in the top ten. Germline CDR1 and CDR2: LGHDT and YNNKEL (reference sequence). This CDR3 comprises 16 residues. The sample consisted of CD4+ T cells from PBMCs. V and J are TRBV3-1 and TRBJ2-3; 12 bases match TRBD2. The TCR sequence derives from a human donor with Susac syndrome. The CDR3 is CASSQGLAGRVDTQYF. The CDR3 nucleotides read TGTGCCAGCAGTCAAGGACTAGCGGGGAGGGTTGATACGCAGTATTTT.